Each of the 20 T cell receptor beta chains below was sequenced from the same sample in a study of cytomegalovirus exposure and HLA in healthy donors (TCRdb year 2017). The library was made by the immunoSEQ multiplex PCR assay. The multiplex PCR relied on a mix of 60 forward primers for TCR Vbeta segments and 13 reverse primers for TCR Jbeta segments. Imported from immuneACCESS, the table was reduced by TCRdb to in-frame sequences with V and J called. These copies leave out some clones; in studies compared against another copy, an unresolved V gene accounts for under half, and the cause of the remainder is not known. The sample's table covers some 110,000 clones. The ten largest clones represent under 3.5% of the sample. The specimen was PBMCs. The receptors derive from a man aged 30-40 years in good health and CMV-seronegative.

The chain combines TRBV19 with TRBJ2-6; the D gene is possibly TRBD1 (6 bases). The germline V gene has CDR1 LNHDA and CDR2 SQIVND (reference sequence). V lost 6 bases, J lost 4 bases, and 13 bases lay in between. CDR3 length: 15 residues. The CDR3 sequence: CASSLDRRGANVLTF. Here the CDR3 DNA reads TGTGCCAGTAGCCTTGACAGGCGCGGGGCCAACGTCCTGACTTTC.

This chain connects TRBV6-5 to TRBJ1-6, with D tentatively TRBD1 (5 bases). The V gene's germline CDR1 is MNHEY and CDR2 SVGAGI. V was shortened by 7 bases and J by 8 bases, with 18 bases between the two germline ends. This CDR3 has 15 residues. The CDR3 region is CASTTGGTMHSPLHF. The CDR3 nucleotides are TGTGCCAGCACTACTGGGGGGACGATGCATTCACCCCTCCACTTT.

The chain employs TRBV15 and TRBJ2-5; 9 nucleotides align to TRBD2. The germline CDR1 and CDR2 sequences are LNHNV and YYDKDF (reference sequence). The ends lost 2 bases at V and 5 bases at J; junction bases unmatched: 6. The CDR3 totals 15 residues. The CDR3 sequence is CATSRPLAGRETQYF. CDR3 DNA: TGTGCCACCAGCAGACCTCTAGCGGGAAGGGAGACCCAGTACTTC.

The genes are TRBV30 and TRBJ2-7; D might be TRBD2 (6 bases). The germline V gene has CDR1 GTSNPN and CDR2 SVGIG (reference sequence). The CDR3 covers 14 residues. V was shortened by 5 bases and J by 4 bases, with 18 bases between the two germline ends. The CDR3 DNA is TGTGCCTGGGGGGACTCACCCCTAAGGTACGAGCAGTACTTC. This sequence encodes CAWGDSPLRYEQYF. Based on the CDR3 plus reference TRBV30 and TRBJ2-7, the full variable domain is SQTIHQWPATLVQPVGSPLSLECTVEGTSNPNLYWYRQAAGRGLQLLFYSVGIGQISSEVPQNLSASRPQDRQFILSSKKLLLSDSGFYLCAWGDSPLRYEQYFGPGTRLTVT.

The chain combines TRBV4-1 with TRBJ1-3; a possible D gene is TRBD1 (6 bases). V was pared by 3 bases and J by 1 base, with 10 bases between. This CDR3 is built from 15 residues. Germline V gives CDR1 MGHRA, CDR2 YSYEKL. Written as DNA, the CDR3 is TGCGCCAGCAGCCACTTGGGGGCTTCTGGAAACACCATATATTTT. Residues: CASSHLGASGNTIYF.

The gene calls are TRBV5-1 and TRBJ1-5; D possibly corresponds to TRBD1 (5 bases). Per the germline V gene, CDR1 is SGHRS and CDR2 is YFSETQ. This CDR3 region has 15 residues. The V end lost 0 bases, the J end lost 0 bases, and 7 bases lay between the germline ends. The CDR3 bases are TGCGCCAGCAGCTTGGAAGGGGATAGCAATCAGCCCCAGCATTTT. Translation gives CASSLEGDSNQPQHF.

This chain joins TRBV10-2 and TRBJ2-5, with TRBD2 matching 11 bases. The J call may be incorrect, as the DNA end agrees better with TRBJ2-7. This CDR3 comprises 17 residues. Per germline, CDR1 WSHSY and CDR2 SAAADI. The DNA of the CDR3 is TGCGCCAGCAGGAGGTGGACTAGCGGGTCCGCGGCCTACGAGCAGTACTTC. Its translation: CASRRWTSGSAAYEQYF.

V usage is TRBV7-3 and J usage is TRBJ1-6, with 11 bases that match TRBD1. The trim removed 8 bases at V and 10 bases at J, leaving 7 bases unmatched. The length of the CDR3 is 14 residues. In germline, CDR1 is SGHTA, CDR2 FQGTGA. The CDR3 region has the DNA TGTGCCAGCTCTATCGGGACAGGGGGATCACCCCTCCACTTT. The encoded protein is CASSIGTGGSPLHF.

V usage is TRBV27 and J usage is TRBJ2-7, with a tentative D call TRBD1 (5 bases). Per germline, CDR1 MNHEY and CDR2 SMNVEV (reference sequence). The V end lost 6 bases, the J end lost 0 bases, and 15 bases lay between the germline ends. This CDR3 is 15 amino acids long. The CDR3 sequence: CASSPSTARSYEQYF. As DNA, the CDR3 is TGTGCCAGCAGCCCCTCGACAGCACGCTCCTACGAGCAGTACTTC.

The CDR3 loop reads CASSRENGGQETQYF. CDR3 bases: TGTGCCAGCAGTCGCGAAAACGGGGGCCAAGAGACCCAGTACTTC. The V and J genes are TRBV2 and TRBJ2-5, with TRBD2 as a possible D gene (6 bases). CDR3 length equals 15 residues. CDR1 is SNHLY and CDR2 is FYNNEI in the germline V gene. V dropped 5 bases and J dropped 1 base, with 14 bases sitting between them.

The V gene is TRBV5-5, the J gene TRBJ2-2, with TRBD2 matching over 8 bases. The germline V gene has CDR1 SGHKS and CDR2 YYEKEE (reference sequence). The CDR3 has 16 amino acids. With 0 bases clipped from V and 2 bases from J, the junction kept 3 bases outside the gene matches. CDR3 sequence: CASSLGLAPNTGELFF. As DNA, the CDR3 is TGTGCCAGCAGCTTGGGACTAGCGCCAAACACCGGGGAGCTGTTTTTT. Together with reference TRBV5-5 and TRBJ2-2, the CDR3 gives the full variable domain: DAGVTQSPTHLIKTRGQQVTLRCSPISGHKSVSWYQQVLGQGPQFIFQYYEKEERGRGNFPDRFSARQFPNYSSELNVNALLLGDSALYLCASSLGLAPNTGELFFGEGSRLTVL.

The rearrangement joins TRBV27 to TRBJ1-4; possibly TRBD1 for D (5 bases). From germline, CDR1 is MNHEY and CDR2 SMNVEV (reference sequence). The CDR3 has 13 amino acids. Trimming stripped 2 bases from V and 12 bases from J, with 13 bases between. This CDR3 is CASSLRPAGQLFF. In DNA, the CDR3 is TGTGCCAGCAGTTTACGCCCCGCGGGGCAACTGTTTTTT.

The CDR3 bases are TGTGCCAGCACTCCGGGACAGACCCAAGAGACCCAGTACTTC. This encodes CASTPGQTQETQYF. The V and J genes are TRBV5-4 and TRBJ2-5, with 7 bases aligning to TRBD1. In germline, CDR1 is SGHNT, CDR2 YYREEE (reference sequence). The junction had 6 bases not matched to a gene; V was cut back by 6 bases and J by 1 base. The CDR3 extends over 14 amino acids.

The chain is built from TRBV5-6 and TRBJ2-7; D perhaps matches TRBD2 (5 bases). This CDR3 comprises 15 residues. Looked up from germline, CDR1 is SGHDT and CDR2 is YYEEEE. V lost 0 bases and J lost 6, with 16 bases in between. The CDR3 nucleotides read TGTGCCAGCAGCTTGGGAGGGCAGTCTATGGTCGAGCAGTACTTC. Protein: CASSLGGQSMVEQYF. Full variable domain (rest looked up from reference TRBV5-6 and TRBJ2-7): DAGVTQSPTHLIKTRGQQVTLRCSPKSGHDTVSWYQQALGQGPQFIFQYYEEEERQRGNFPDRFSGHQFPNYSSELNVNALLLGDSALYLCASSLGGQSMVEQYFGPGTRLTVT.

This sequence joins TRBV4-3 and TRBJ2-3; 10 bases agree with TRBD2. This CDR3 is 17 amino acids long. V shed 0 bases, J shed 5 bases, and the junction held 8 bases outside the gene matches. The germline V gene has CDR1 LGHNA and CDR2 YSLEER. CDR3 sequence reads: CASSQDEREGRVDTQYF. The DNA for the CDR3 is TGCGCCAGCAGCCAAGATGAGCGGGAGGGCCGGGTAGATACGCAGTATTTT.

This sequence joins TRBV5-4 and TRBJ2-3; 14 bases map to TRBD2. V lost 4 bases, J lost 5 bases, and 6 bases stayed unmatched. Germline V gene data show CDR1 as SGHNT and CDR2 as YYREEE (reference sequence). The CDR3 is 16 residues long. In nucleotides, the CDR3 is TGTGCCAGCAGCGGCGGACTAGCGGGGGGTGGAGATACGCAGTATTTT. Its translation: CASSGGLAGGGDTQYF. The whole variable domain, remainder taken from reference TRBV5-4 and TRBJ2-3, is ETGVTQSPTHLIKTRGQQVTLRCSSQSGHNTVSWYQQALGQGPQFIFQYYREEENGRGNFPPRFSGLQFPNYSSELNVNALELDDSALYLCASSGGLAGGGDTQYFGPGTRLTVL.

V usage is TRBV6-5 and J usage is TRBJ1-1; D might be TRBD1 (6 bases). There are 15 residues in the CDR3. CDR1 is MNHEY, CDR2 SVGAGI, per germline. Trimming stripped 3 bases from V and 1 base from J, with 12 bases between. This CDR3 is CASSYLSRGNTEAFF. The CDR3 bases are TGTGCCAGCAGTTATCTCTCCAGGGGGAACACTGAAGCTTTCTTT.

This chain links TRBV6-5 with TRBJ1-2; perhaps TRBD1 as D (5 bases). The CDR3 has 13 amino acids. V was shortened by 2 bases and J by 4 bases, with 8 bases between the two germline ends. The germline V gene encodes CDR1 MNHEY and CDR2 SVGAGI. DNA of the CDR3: TGTGCCAGCAGTTACCAGGGTCCCTATGGCTACACCTTC. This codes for CASSYQGPYGYTF.

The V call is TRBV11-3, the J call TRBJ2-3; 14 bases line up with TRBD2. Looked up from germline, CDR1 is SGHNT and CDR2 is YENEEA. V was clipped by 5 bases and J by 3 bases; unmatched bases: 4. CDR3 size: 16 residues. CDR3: CASSPGTSGSTDTQYF. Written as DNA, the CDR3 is TGTGCCAGCAGCCCCGGGACTAGCGGGAGTACAGATACGCAGTATTTT. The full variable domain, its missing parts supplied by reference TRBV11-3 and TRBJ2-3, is EAGVVQSPRYKIIEKKQPVAFWCNPISGHNTLYWYLQNLGQGPELLIRYENEEAVDDSQLPKDRFSAERLKGVDSTLKIQPAELGDSAVYLCASSPGTSGSTDTQYFGPGTRLTVL.

The CDR3 nucleotides are TGTGCCATCACTACAGAGACCGGGGAGCTGTTTTTT. Translated: CAITTETGELFF. The rearrangement joins TRBV10-3 to TRBJ2-2; no clear D gene. Germline CDR1 reads ENHRY; CDR2 reads SYGVKD. The ends were cut back, 7 bases at V and 5 bases at J, with 8 bases in the middle. This CDR3 spans 12 amino acids.